This T cell receptor beta chain appears in the sequencing data of a study of read filtering for tumor transcriptome and immune sequencing. In its sample, this clonotype was seen many times. This CDR3 region has 13 residues. Germline-derived CDR1 and CDR2 are SEHNR and FQNEAQ (reference sequence). V was trimmed by 5 bases and J by 5 bases, leaving 10 bases between them. The library was built from 400 to 500 ng RNA with molecular barcoded adaptors for alpha/delta and beta/gamma chains. TCRdb independently ran MiXCR on the reads; one entry per CDR3 protein. The sample lists some 80,000 distinct CDR3 sequences; approximately 13% were seen once.

This receptor was identified in a donor over 35 with multiple myeloma. Sequenced sample: a population of CD138-negative cells sorted from bone marrow. The chain carries TRBV7-9 and TRBJ2-1; D is perhaps TRBD1 (6 bases). CDR3 region: CASSPTGHNEQFF. The CDR3 nucleotides are TGTGCCAGCAGCCCAACAGGGCACAATGAGCAGTTCTTC.